This T cell receptor (beta chain) was observed in a study of T cells after posttransplantation cyclophosphamide. Study-wide results and limits: Skin or GI-infiltrating T cells shared few TRB sequences with blood. Donor-recipient repertoire similarity was low at 1-2 months, rising over year one.

This clone was counted once. Its antigen remains unidentified. This related bone marrow graft donor gave peripheral blood on the day of marrow donation. Clones were read by immunoSEQ multiplex PCR, and TCRdb kept only the in-frame ones, dropping some. The sample includes roughly 14,000 clones, about 83% of them seen just once. This TCR came from a man aged 50 or older in good health, CMV-negative, and a related stem cell transplant donor. The sequenced sample consisted of memory CD4+ T cells sorted from PBMCs.

CDR3 region: CASSFTAGPNTEAFF. The CDR3 DNA sequence: TGTGCCAGCAGCTTCACAGCAGGGCCGAACACTGAAGCTTTCTTT. The chain couples TRBV7-2 to TRBJ1-1, with a weak D call TRBD1 (5 bases). The CDR3 covers 15 residues. From germline, CDR1 is SGHTA and CDR2 FQGNSA. V lost 3 bases and J lost 1, with 12 bases in between. Full variable domain (remainder filled in from reference TRBV7-2 and TRBJ1-1): GAGVSQSPSNKVTEKGKDVELRCDPISGHTALYWYRQSLGQGLEFLIYFQGNSAPDKSGLPSDRFSAERTGGSVSTLTIQRTQQEDSAVYLCASSFTAGPNTEAFFGQGTRLTVV.